A single sample is the source of the 27 T cell receptor beta chains below, sequenced in a study of T-cell memory formation after mild COVID-19 (dated by TCRdb to 2020 to 2022). Library method: 5' RACE. Sequencing instrument: Illumina NovaSeq 6000. TCRdb reworked the public reads: Q25 trimming with fastp, MiXCR clone assembly, productive beta chains retained. Entries that share a CDR3 protein sequence are merged under the most common genes and DNA. The sample records about 440,000 distinct CDR3 sequences, over 15% of which are singletons. 7.5% to 10% of the sample lies in the top ten. Sequencing used PBMCs or a T cell subset sorted from them (not recorded which). The origin of the receptors is an adult woman who had mild COVID-19 (a few samples of this study predate the infection). The sample titles of this study are shuffled in the database, so cell type and time point are left out; the donor was told from shared clones.

This clonotype was seen only a few times. The chain is built from TRBV11-3 and TRBJ1-1; D uncertain. CDR1 SGHNT and CDR2 YENEEA come from the germline V gene. The ends were cut back, 0 bases at V and 5 bases at J, with 10 bases in the middle. CDR3 size: 14 residues. CDR3 sequence reads: CASSLDLTATEAFF. CDR3 DNA sequence: TGTGCCAGCAGCTTAGATCTCACAGCGACTGAAGCTTTCTTT.

The CDR3 nucleotides are TGCAGCGCCCAGAGGGGGCCTTCCCCCTCTTACGAGCAGTACTTC. Translation: CSAQRGPSPSYEQYF. The chain joins TRBV29-1 to TRBJ2-7, with 7 bases lining up with TRBD1. CDR1 and CDR2 (germline): SQVTM, ANQGSEA. Trimming at V came to 7 bases and at J to 4 bases, leaving 16 bases not matched to a gene. This CDR3 is built from 15 residues.

CDR3 in DNA: TGTGCCAGCAGTTACAACGACAGGGACACTGAAGCTTTCTTT. Its translation is CASSYNDRDTEAFF. The chain links TRBV6-5 to TRBJ1-1, with 7 bases aligning to TRBD1. J lost 3 bases, V lost 2 bases, and 3 bases had no gene match. Looked up from germline, CDR1 is MNHEY and CDR2 is SVGAGI. The CDR3 loop spans 14 amino acids.

This clonotype was found a few times. The chain has TRBV4-3 and TRBJ1-5, with 8 bases matching TRBD1. After removal of 0 bases from V and 2 bases from J, the junction contained 12 bases not matched to a gene. This CDR3 comprises 19 residues. Germline V gene sequence: CDR1 LGHNA, CDR2 YSLEER. In DNA form, the CDR3 reads TGCGCCAGCAGCCAAGACCTCCACCCAGGGGGCCGAGGCAATCAGCCCCAGCATTTT. Translating it yields CASSQDLHPGGRGNQPQHF.

The V call is TRBV7-3, the J call TRBJ2-2; D may be TRBD2 (6 bases). Germline lookup yields CDR1 SGHTA and CDR2 FQGTGA. The V and J ends lost 2 bases and 7 bases respectively, with 14 bases between them. This CDR3 region has 15 residues. CDR3 amino acids: CASSLGTARHGELFF. The CDR3 DNA follows: TGTGCCAGCAGCTTAGGGACTGCCCGTCACGGGGAGCTGTTTTTT.

This clonotype showed up many times. This rearrangement joins TRBV12-3 or TRBV12-4 to TRBJ2-7; 7 bases fit TRBD1. The V and J ends lost 5 bases and 0 bases, in that order; junction bases with no gene match: 7. The CDR3 extends over 15 amino acids. CDR3 sequence reads: CASSNRQGLSYEQYF. The CDR3 bases are TGTGCCAGCAGTAACCGACAGGGTCTCTCCTACGAGCAGTACTTC.

The table lists this clonotype with a count of one. The chain has TRBV7-2 and TRBJ2-2; D gene uncertain. Germline loops: CDR1 SGHTA, CDR2 FQGNSA. Trimming took 5 bases from V and 1 from J, leaving 8 bases between them. The CDR3 is 14 residues long. The CDR3: CASSPRQNTGELFF. CDR3 sequence (DNA): TGTGCCAGCAGCCCACGACAGAACACCGGGGAGCTGTTTTTT. Together with reference TRBV7-2 and TRBJ2-2, the CDR3 gives the full variable domain: GAGVSQSPSNKVTEKGKDVELRCDPISGHTALYWYRQSLGQGLEFLIYFQGNSAPDKSGLPSDRFSAERTGGSVSTLTIQRTQQEDSAVYLCASSPRQNTGELFFGEGSRLTVL.

This chain uses TRBV7-9 with TRBJ2-3; possibly TRBD2 for D (5 bases). Germline V gene lookup returns CDR1 SEHNR and CDR2 FQNEAQ (reference sequence). The V and J ends lost 3 bases and 0 bases respectively, with 10 bases between them. This CDR3 contains 15 residues. CDR3 bases: TGTGCCAGCAGCTTCTTCCGGACTAGCACAGATACGCAGTATTTT. Amino acids: CASSFFRTSTDTQYF.

The chain is built from TRBV25-1 and TRBJ1-2, with D perhaps TRBD1 (5 bases). Germline CDR1 reads MGHDK; CDR2 reads SYGVNS. The CDR3 is 13 residues long. V lost 6 bases and J lost 5, with 13 bases in between. CDR3 sequence: CASSEGSWYGYTF. In nucleotides, the CDR3 is TGTGCCAGCAGCGAGGGGTCGTGGTATGGCTACACCTTC.

The V and J genes are TRBV15 and TRBJ2-7, with a tentative D call TRBD1 (6 bases). V was cut by 0 bases and J by 4 bases, with 10 bases left in between. In germline, CDR1 is LNHNV, CDR2 YYDKDF (reference sequence). CDR3 length: 14 amino acids. The CDR3: CATSREQGPYEQYF. CDR3 DNA: TGTGCCACCAGCAGAGAACAGGGACCTTACGAGCAGTACTTC.

This clonotype has a handful of counts. V gene TRBV7-8 combines with J gene TRBJ2-5, with 8 bases fitting TRBD1. The J segment lost 1 base and the V segment lost 3 bases, leaving 4 bases of the junction unmatched. Germline lookup yields CDR1 SGHVS and CDR2 FQNEAQ. This CDR3 comprises 15 residues. The CDR3 reads CASSFWTGRQETQYF. The DNA of the CDR3 is TGTGCCAGCAGCTTCTGGACAGGGCGCCAAGAGACCCAGTACTTC.

This clonotype came up a few times. The chain is built from TRBV3-1 and TRBJ1-4; a weak D match, TRBD1 (6 bases). Germline V lookup: CDR1 LGHDT, CDR2 YNNKEL (reference sequence). This CDR3 has 15 amino acids. Trimming removed 4 bases at V and 7 bases at J, with 16 bases between. In DNA form, the CDR3 reads TGTGCCAGCAGCCCGACCGGGGGGCTTAGTGAAAAACTGTTTTTT. Encoded protein: CASSPTGGLSEKLFF.

The chain uses TRBV18 and TRBJ1-1; TRBD1 is a possible D gene (6 bases). Germline-derived CDR1 and CDR2 are KGHSH and LQKENI. V lost 1 base and J 3 bases, leaving 15 bases between the germline ends. The CDR3 length is 16 residues. CDR3 protein: CASSPQQGRPDTEAFF. The DNA for the CDR3 is TGTGCCAGCTCACCACAACAGGGAAGGCCGGACACTGAAGCTTTCTTT.

This chain's CDR3 is CASSLRAAREKLFF. The DNA for the CDR3 is TGTGCCAGCAGTTTGAGGGCGGCCCGGGAAAAACTGTTTTTT. This chain joins TRBV12-3 or TRBV12-4 and TRBJ1-4, with unresolved D. This CDR3 contains 14 residues. Trimming took 3 bases from V and 8 from J, leaving 13 bases between them.

The V and J genes are TRBV4-1 and TRBJ2-3, with 11 bases matching TRBD2. Germline CDR1 is MGHRA and CDR2 is YSYEKL. The CDR3 extends over 16 amino acids. J lost 2 bases, V lost 4 bases, and 5 bases had no gene match. The CDR3 reads CASSLRLAGLTDTQYF. The CDR3, as DNA: TGCGCCAGCAGCCTCCGACTAGCGGGGCTCACAGATACGCAGTATTTT.

The chain combines TRBV6-2 or TRBV6-3 with TRBJ2-1; D is perhaps TRBD1 or TRBD2 (5 bases each). Germline loops: CDR1 MNHEY, CDR2 SVGEGT. Trimming cost V 5 bases and J 13 bases, with 12 bases left between them. The CDR3 has 11 amino acids. The CDR3 DNA reads TGTGCCAGCAGTACGGGACGGAGTCAGTTCTTC. Protein sequence: CASSTGRSQFF.

CDR3 sequence: CASSPRVARGTDTQYF. The CDR3 nucleotides are TGTGCCAGCTCACCACGAGTGGCAAGGGGCACAGATACGCAGTATTTT. The chain carries TRBV18 and TRBJ2-3, with D unresolved. Trimming cost V 1 base and J 1 base, with 12 bases left between them. Germline CDR1 reads KGHSH; CDR2 reads LQKENI. The length of the CDR3 is 16 residues.

This clonotype was counted between two and nine times. The V and J genes are TRBV7-9 and TRBJ2-7; possibly TRBD1 for D (7 bases). Trimming cost V 5 bases and J 5 bases, with 19 bases left between them. Germline lookup yields CDR1 SEHNR and CDR2 FQNEAQ (reference sequence). The CDR3 totals 15 residues. The CDR3 DNA reads TGTGCCAGCAGCGGCCGCGACAGGGAGGCGGACGAGCAGTACTTC. It translates to CASSGRDREADEQYF.

The chain carries TRBV7-9 and TRBJ2-1; 9 bases match TRBD1. Germline values: CDR1 SEHNR, CDR2 FQNEAQ (reference sequence). This CDR3 is 16 amino acids long. V shed 4 bases and J 6 bases; nucleotides not matched to a gene: 10. The CDR3 DNA sequence: TGTGCCAGCAGCTCTCCCGGGACAGGGAATCCCAATGAGCAGTTCTTC. This gives the protein CASSSPGTGNPNEQFF.

The sample holds a few counts of this clonotype. The chain links TRBV4-2 to TRBJ2-2; D is perhaps TRBD2 (5 bases). There are 15 residues in the CDR3. The germline CDR1 and CDR2 sequences are LGHNA and YNFKEQ. V was cut by 0 bases and J by 5 bases, with 10 bases left in between. CDR3 in amino acids: CASSQDNTGTGELFF. In DNA, the CDR3 is TGTGCCAGCAGCCAAGATAATACGGGGACCGGGGAGCTGTTTTTT.

The chain employs TRBV27 and TRBJ1-6; D unresolved. The CDR3 is 16 residues long. Trimming shortened V by 2 bases and J by 1 base, and 9 bases separated the two germline ends. CDR1 and CDR2 (germline): MNHEY, SMNVEV (reference sequence). CDR3 sequence reads: CASSLQQMSYNSPLHF. In DNA form, the CDR3 reads TGTGCCAGCAGTTTACAGCAAATGTCCTATAATTCACCCCTCCACTTT.

This clonotype was detected only a few times. The chain is built from TRBV5-5 and TRBJ2-3, with D perhaps given as TRBD1 or TRBD2 (5 bases each). This CDR3 is built from 13 residues. V dropped 4 bases and J dropped 4 bases, with 10 bases sitting between them. From germline, CDR1 is SGHKS and CDR2 YYEKEE (reference sequence). The CDR3 is CASSPTGPDTQYF. The CDR3 nucleotides read TGTGCCAGCAGCCCCACGGGGCCAGATACGCAGTATTTT.

This clonotype was seen more than once but under ten times. The chain employs TRBV6-4 and TRBJ1-1; D is possibly TRBD1 (5 bases). Germline CDR1 and CDR2: MRHNA and SNTAGT. V was pared by 5 bases and J by 5 bases, with 18 bases between. The CDR3 sequence is 15 residues long. The CDR3, as DNA: TGTGCCAGCAGTCCCACGACGGGGGGAGGGACTGAAGCTTTCTTT. Its translation: CASSPTTGGGTEAFF.

The rearrangement uses TRBV30 and TRBJ2-2; D not resolved. The germline V and J ends were trimmed by 4 bases and 6 bases, with 15 bases remaining between them. The CDR3 has 14 amino acids. In germline, CDR1 is GTSNPN, CDR2 SVGIG (reference sequence). CDR3 amino acids: CAWIPRVRAGELFF. In DNA, the CDR3 is TGTGCCTGGATCCCACGGGTCCGCGCCGGGGAGCTGTTTTTT. Full variable domain (rest looked up from reference TRBV30 and TRBJ2-2): SQTIHQWPATLVQPVGSPLSLECTVEGTSNPNLYWYRQAAGRGLQLLFYSVGIGQISSEVPQNLSASRPQDRQFILSSKKLLLSDSGFYLCAWIPRVRAGELFFGEGSRLTVL.

In its sample, this clonotype was seen many times. The chain employs TRBV18 and TRBJ2-7, with 7 bases lining up with TRBD1. The CDR3 covers 14 residues. Germline V gives CDR1 KGHSH, CDR2 LQKENI. After removal of 3 bases from V and 0 bases from J, the junction contained 2 bases not matched to a gene. CDR3 in amino acids: CASSPDRSSYEQYF. The CDR3 DNA is TGTGCCAGCTCACCGGACAGGAGCTCCTACGAGCAGTACTTC. Full variable domain (rest looked up from reference TRBV18 and TRBJ2-7): NAGVMQNPRHLVRRRGQEARLRCSPMKGHSHVYWYRQLPEEGLKFMVYLQKENIIDESGMPKERFSAEFPKEGPSILRIQQVVRGDSAAYFCASSPDRSSYEQYFGPGTRLTVT.

This clonotype was seen more than once but under ten times. The chain employs TRBV11-1 and TRBJ2-3; 9 nucleotides line up with TRBD1. The germline CDR1 and CDR2 sequences are SGHAT and FQDESV (reference sequence). This CDR3 comprises 15 residues. After removal of 5 bases from V and 6 bases from J, the junction contained 9 bases not matched to a gene. The CDR3 spells CASSPDRGAPDTQYF. CDR3 DNA: TGTGCCAGCAGCCCGGACAGGGGAGCGCCTGATACGCAGTATTTT.

The chain links TRBV5-1 to TRBJ2-7, with 7 nucleotides matching TRBD2. V trimming: 4 bases; J trimming: 3 bases; junction bases outside the gene matches: 10. Germline V gives CDR1 SGHRS, CDR2 YFSETQ. CDR3 length: 15 residues. CDR3 loop: CASSLTSARNYEQYF. The CDR3 DNA is TGCGCCAGCAGCCTCACTAGCGCGAGGAACTACGAGCAGTACTTC.